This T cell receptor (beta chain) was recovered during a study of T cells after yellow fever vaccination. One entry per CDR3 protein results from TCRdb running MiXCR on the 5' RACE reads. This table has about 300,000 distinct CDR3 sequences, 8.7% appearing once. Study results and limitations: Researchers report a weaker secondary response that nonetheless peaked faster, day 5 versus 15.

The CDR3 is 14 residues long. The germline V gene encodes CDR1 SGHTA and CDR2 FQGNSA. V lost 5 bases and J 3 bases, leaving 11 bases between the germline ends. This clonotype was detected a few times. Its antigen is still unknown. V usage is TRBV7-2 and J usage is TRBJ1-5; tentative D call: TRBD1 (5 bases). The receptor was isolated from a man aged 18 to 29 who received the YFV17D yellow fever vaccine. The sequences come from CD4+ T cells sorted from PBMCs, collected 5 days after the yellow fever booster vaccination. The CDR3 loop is CASSPGPTNQPQHF. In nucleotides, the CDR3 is TGTGCCAGCAGCCCGGGACCCACCAATCAGCCCCAGCATTTT.